This T cell receptor beta chain was recovered during a study of blood T cell repertoires in COVID-19 (dated by TCRdb to 2020 to 2021). In the study overall: Samples covering the acute and convalescent phases of COVID-19 were provided by collaborators in the United States, Italy and Spain. Nearly every sample came with metadata listing a de-identified subject ID, COVID-19 status, age in years and sex. Where available, HLA class I and class II types were obtained from metadata supplied by the sample provider rather than from assay-based typing. The prospective study material was composed of cDNA or gDNA derived from T cells, B-cell-depleted T cells, or PBMCs. The dataset comprised deeply sampled blood TCRbeta repertoires from subjects exposed to, actively infected with, or recovered from COVID-19. The repertoires were released in a freely available public database meant as a resource for research on the immune response to SARS-CoV-2. Samples came from the ongoing ImmuneRACE study (first 160 participants) plus 1,254 subjects from 6 global collaborators. Here is what the overall study found, with its caveats: The amount of clinical and demographic metadata varied by source and participant and was provided uncurated.

Based on the germline V gene, the CDR1 and CDR2 sequences are SGHRS and YFSETQ. Including cysteine and phenylalanine, the CDR3 has 16 amino acids. Kept here is only the CDR3 DNA, which spans 48 bases and is read in frame from base 1. The junction shows trimming of 3 bases on V and 7 bases on J, and the gene matches do not reach 11 bases of it. Whole blood was collected in K2EDTA tubes by collaborating institutions according to the institutions' own protocols. Collaborator samples were shipped for TCRbeta analysis as frozen whole blood, isolated PBMCs, or DNA extracted from either sample type. Comments on this clone: This clone's antigen is unknown. Nothing much larger sits one base from this clone, and base qualities are not available.

TCRbeta CDR3 regions were amplified from genomic DNA by means of the immunoSEQ Assay, a bias-controlled multiplex PCR. For the original study's pipeline: The number of nucleated cells in each sample was estimated from the amplification of reference gene primers within the assay. To quantify the absolute abundance of each unique TCRbeta CDR3 rearrangement, sequence reads were collapsed and filtered. For each sample, productive Simpson clonality was calculated as the square root of Simpson's diversity index across productive rearrangements. TCRdb's version of the immuneACCESS table is confined to in-frame rearrangements and falls short of the full clone set. An unresolved V gene accounts for under half of the shortfall where checked; the remainder is of unknown origin. Clone size and the V and J calls come from that table; the DNA yielded D and trimming. In all, the sample holds fewer than 130,000 clones, and 75% to 90% of those were seen once. The top ten constitute 32% of the sample.

The chain is made from TRBV5-1 and TRBJ2-1, and 9 junction bases match TRBD1. The sequenced sample was peripheral blood. This sequence originates from a woman of 80 years or more with acute or convalescent COVID-19. The DNA sequence reads TGCGCCAGCAGCTCCAATGCCGGGACAGGGTGGAATGAGCAGTTCTTC. This encodes CASSSNAGTGWNEQFF.